The clone carrying this T cell receptor beta chain was detected once. The V and J ends lost 1 base and 5 bases respectively, with 15 bases between them. The CDR3 is 16 amino acids. Germline-derived CDR1 and CDR2 are SEHNR and FQNEAQ (reference sequence). TCRdb's copy holds only in-frame clones and misses some; the assay was immunoSEQ multiplex PCR. Of fewer than 50,000 clones listed, 80% to 95% are singletons. This specimen comes from a study of T cell changes during pregnancy in multiple sclerosis. The receptor's source is a female donor with multiple sclerosis, enrolled in a pregnancy study. The rearrangement links TRBV7-9 to TRBJ2-4; possibly TRBD2 for D (5 bases). Sequences were derived from CD8+ T cells from peripheral blood mononuclear cells, sampled in the third trimester of pregnancy. The CDR3 protein is CASSLVRERLQNIQYF. The CDR3 nucleotides read TGTGCCAGCAGCTTAGTACGGGAACGACTCCAAAACATTCAGTACTTC.